A single T cell receptor (beta chain) is shown here with its context. These data come from a study of CD8 T cells in Susac syndrome. Germline V gene sequence: CDR1 SGHRS, CDR2 YFSETQ. The CDR3 consists of 15 residues. V lost 4 bases and J lost 5; bases outside the gene matches: 9. Random hexamers were used to reverse transcribe the RNA input (roughly 0.5 to 1 ug). TCRdb redid the calling of the immunoSEQ multiplex PCR reads with MiXCR, one entry per CDR3 protein. The repertoire holds approximately 200,000 distinct CDR3 sequences, roughly 95% seen once, with approximately 0.1% in the top ten. Sequenced material: CD4+ T cells from PBMCs. The clonotype comes from a human donor with multiple sclerosis. The chain couples TRBV5-1 to TRBJ2-7; the match to TRBD1 covers 10 bases. CDR3 sequence: CASSIGTGAGDEQYF. CDR3 bases: TGCGCCAGCAGCATCGGGACAGGGGCCGGGGACGAGCAGTACTTC.